These 32 T cell receptor beta chains share one sample of origin, sequenced in a study of identical twins. TCRdb reprocessed the 5' RACE reads via MiXCR and lists one record per CDR3 protein. The data show around 670,000 distinct CDR3 sequences, 6% to 6.5% seen once. The source material was naive T cells sorted from blood. These receptors all come from a man younger than 35 in good health.

The chain recombines TRBV2 with TRBJ2-3, with TRBD2 matching over 9 bases. The V gene's germline CDR1 is SNHLY and CDR2 FYNNEI. Trimming cost V 5 bases and J 4 bases; bases outside gene matches: 13. The CDR3 contains 17 residues. CDR3 region: CASSWGASGKHADTQYF. CDR3 nucleotides: TGTGCCAGCAGTTGGGGGGCTAGCGGGAAACACGCAGATACGCAGTATTTT.

In its sample, this clonotype was seen many times. The rearrangement joins TRBV10-3 to TRBJ2-7; 10 nucleotides align to TRBD1. The CDR3 runs 13 residues. Looked up from germline, CDR1 is ENHRY and CDR2 is SYGVKD. The junction had 0 bases not matched to a gene; V was cut back by 6 bases and J by 1 base. This chain's CDR3 is CAIRDRGSYEQYF. The CDR3 DNA follows: TGTGCCATCAGGGACAGGGGGTCCTACGAGCAGTACTTC.

The V gene is TRBV9, the J gene TRBJ1-5; D gene unclear. The V end was cut by 2 bases, the J end by 5 bases, with 11 bases between. There are 14 residues in the CDR3. CDR1 is SGDLS, CDR2 YYNGEE, per germline. CDR3 sequence: CASSVGFADQPQHF. In nucleotides, the CDR3 is TGTGCCAGCAGCGTCGGATTCGCGGATCAGCCCCAGCATTTT.

This clonotype was detected many times. This sequence joins TRBV5-1 and TRBJ2-1; 7 nucleotides align to TRBD2. The CDR3 is 14 amino acids. CDR1 and CDR2 (germline): SGHRS, YFSETQ. Trimming cost V 5 bases and J 2 bases; bases outside gene matches: 4. CDR3 residues: CASRGGETYNEQFF. CDR3 DNA sequence: TGCGCCAGCAGGGGGGGGGAAACCTACAATGAGCAGTTCTTC.

This sequence joins TRBV28 and TRBJ2-5; TRBD2 matches at 8 bases. CDR1 and CDR2 (germline): MDHEN, SYDVKM. CDR3 length: 13 amino acids. V lost 7 bases and J lost 3; bases outside the gene matches: 4. CDR3 DNA sequence: TGTGCCAGCACTCGGGGGGGCGAAGAGACCCAGTACTTC. This codes for CASTRGGEETQYF.

This clonotype was seen repeatedly, ten times or more. The V call is TRBV5-1, the J call TRBJ1-1; D gene uncertain. Germline-derived CDR1 and CDR2 are SGHRS and YFSETQ. The CDR3 loop spans 14 amino acids. V lost 3 bases to trimming and J lost 1 base, with 10 bases between them. This chain's CDR3 is CASSWEGKNTEAFF. CDR3 nucleotides: TGCGCCAGCAGCTGGGAGGGCAAGAACACTGAAGCTTTCTTT.

Of note for this clonotype: A much larger clone lies one base from this, so it may be a read error. The V gene is TRBV25-1, the J gene TRBJ2-4; a weak D match, TRBD1 (6 bases). This CDR3 comprises 17 residues. Germline-derived CDR1 and CDR2 are MGHDK and SYGVNS. With 5 bases removed from V and 0 bases from J, the gap between germline ends came to 17 bases. The CDR3: CASSKGGLRLAKNIQYF. As DNA, the CDR3 is TGTGCCAGCAGTAAAGGGGGTCTACGATTAGCCAAAAACATTCAGTACTTC.

This clonotype was seen a few times. The chain has TRBV9 and TRBJ2-3; D possibly uses TRBD1 or TRBD2 (6 bases each). V was clipped by 7 bases and J by 4 bases, with 13 bases between them. Germline-derived CDR1 and CDR2 are SGDLS and YYNGEE. The CDR3 sequence is 13 residues long. CDR3 residues: CASSTEGADTQYF. CDR3 nucleotides: TGTGCCAGCTCAACGGAGGGGGCAGATACGCAGTATTTT. The whole variable domain, filled in from reference TRBV9 and TRBJ2-3, reads DSGVTQTPKHLITATGQRVTLRCSPRSGDLSVYWYQQSLDQGLQFLIQYYNGEERAKGNILERFSAQQFPDLHSELNLSSLELGDSALYFCASSTEGADTQYFGPGTRLTVL.

The chain uses TRBV5-6 and TRBJ1-1; D ambiguous. The CDR3 length is 14 residues. Per the germline V gene, CDR1 is SGHDT and CDR2 is YYEEEE. The germline V and J ends were trimmed by 0 bases and 4 bases, with 10 bases remaining between them. Here the CDR3 DNA reads TGTGCCAGCAGCTTGGTCCAGGCAATCACTGAAGCTTTCTTT. As protein: CASSLVQAITEAFF.

The V gene is TRBV7-9, the J gene TRBJ2-1; 14 nucleotides align to TRBD2. V lost 3 bases to trimming and J lost 6 bases; unmatched junction nucleotides: 7. The CDR3 has 17 residues. Germline V gene sequence: CDR1 SEHNR, CDR2 FQNEAQ (reference sequence). This chain's CDR3 is CASSLGGLAGVSNEQFF. CDR3 DNA sequence: TGTGCCAGCAGCTTGGGGGGACTAGCGGGAGTATCCAATGAGCAGTTCTTC.

This clonotype occurred many times. The gene calls are TRBV7-9 and TRBJ2-1, with 8 bases lining up with TRBD1. The CDR3 contains 15 residues. J gave up 2 bases and V 5 bases, and 5 bases lay outside the gene matches. Germline V CDR1 and CDR2: SEHNR, FQNEAQ (reference sequence). The CDR3 here is CASSPEQGAYNEQFF. As DNA, the CDR3 is TGTGCCAGCAGCCCCGAACAGGGGGCCTACAATGAGCAGTTCTTC.

Ten or more counts support this clonotype. The chain links TRBV12-3 or TRBV12-4 to TRBJ2-7; 10 nucleotides align to TRBD1. The length of the CDR3 is 15 residues. Trimming cost V 6 bases and J 7 bases; bases outside gene matches: 12. The CDR3, as DNA: TGTGCCAGCAGCCCGACAGGGGGCGAGGCTCGGGAGCAGTACGTC. Its protein product is CASSPTGGEAREQYV.

This clonotype has only a few counts. The chain is built from TRBV9 and TRBJ2-2; D may be TRBD2 (6 bases). This CDR3 comprises 16 residues. V lost 3 bases to trimming and J lost 0 bases, with 12 bases between them. Germline V gene data show CDR1 as SGDLS and CDR2 as YYNGEE. CDR3 DNA sequence: TGTGCCAGCAGCGCCTGGGGCGGGGCGAACACCGGGGAGCTGTTTTTT. This codes for CASSAWGGANTGELFF.

The table lists this clonotype with many counts. The V gene is TRBV12-3 or TRBV12-4, the J gene TRBJ2-5; no firm D call. Trimming stripped 5 bases from V and 3 bases from J, with 10 bases between. The length of the CDR3 is 13 residues. For the CDR3, the DNA is TGTGCCAGCAGTCAAGACCGGGAAGAGACCCAGTACTTC. It is translated as CASSQDREETQYF.

There are a few counts of this clonotype. This chain links TRBV5-1 with TRBJ2-2, with 9 nucleotides matching TRBD1. The CDR3 sequence is 15 residues long. V lost 3 bases and J lost 3; bases outside the gene matches: 3. Per the germline V gene, CDR1 is SGHRS and CDR2 is YFSETQ. CDR3 in amino acids: CASSWDRVDTGELFF. CDR3 DNA sequence: TGCGCCAGCAGCTGGGACAGGGTTGACACCGGGGAGCTGTTTTTT.

The chain uses TRBV7-2 and TRBJ2-1, with D perhaps TRBD1 (6 bases). Germline V lookup: CDR1 SGHTA, CDR2 FQGNSA. V was pared by 9 bases and J by 2 bases, with 11 bases between. CDR3 length: 13 amino acids. The CDR3 protein is CASRDTTYNEQFF. As DNA, the CDR3 is TGTGCCAGTCGGGACACCACCTACAATGAGCAGTTCTTC.

At least ten counts were recorded for this clonotype. The chain combines TRBV20-1 with TRBJ1-5; D uncertain. The V gene lost 1 base and the J gene lost 6 bases, with 16 bases spanning the gap. Germline V gene data show CDR1 as DFQATT and CDR2 as SNEGSKA (reference sequence). This CDR3 is 15 amino acids long. The CDR3 region is CSARAYSGPGQPQHF. The CDR3 DNA sequence: TGCAGTGCTAGAGCTTATTCCGGACCCGGTCAGCCCCAGCATTTT.

This clonotype occurred many times. The V call is TRBV6-5, the J call TRBJ1-1; 7 nucleotides align to TRBD1. This CDR3 has 12 amino acids. From germline, CDR1 is MNHEY and CDR2 SVGAGI. V dropped 8 bases and J dropped 4; count of bases not matched to a gene: 4. The CDR3 is CASHTGVTEAFF. In DNA form, the CDR3 reads TGTGCCAGCCATACAGGGGTCACTGAAGCTTTCTTT.

This clonotype came up many times. The CDR3 protein is CASSAFGTANSPLHF. The CDR3 DNA reads as TGTGCCAGCAGTGCTTTCGGGACAGCTAATTCACCCCTCCACTTT. This chain uses TRBV6-1 with TRBJ1-6, with 7 bases aligning to TRBD1. Per germline, CDR1 MNHNS and CDR2 SASEGT. The V segment lost 4 bases and the J segment 6 bases; nucleotides outside the gene matches: 6. The CDR3 is 15 residues long.

This clonotype was counted a few times. The chain employs TRBV18 and TRBJ2-3; TRBD1 agrees at 8 bases. The CDR3 length is 14 residues. Germline V CDR1 and CDR2: KGHSH, LQKENI. With V trimmed by 4 bases and J by 3 bases, 3 bases remained unmatched. DNA for the CDR3: TGTGCCAGCTCACGGGACAGGAAAACAGATACGCAGTATTTT. It specifies CASSRDRKTDTQYF. Using reference TRBV18 and TRBJ2-3 for the parts outside the CDR3, the full variable domain is NAGVMQNPRHLVRRRGQEARLRCSPMKGHSHVYWYRQLPEEGLKFMVYLQKENIIDESGMPKERFSAEFPKEGPSILRIQQVVRGDSAAYFCASSRDRKTDTQYFGPGTRLTVL.

This clonotype occurred many times. The CDR3 region has the DNA TGTGCCAGCAGTGCAAGGAGTTCCTACAATGAGCAGTTCTTC. Its translation: CASSARSSYNEQFF. This chain joins TRBV27 and TRBJ2-1; D call uncertain. Germline-derived CDR1 and CDR2 are MNHEY and SMNVEV (reference sequence). The ends were cut back, 5 bases at V and 1 base at J, with 9 bases in the middle. The CDR3 spans 14 residues.

The chain employs TRBV23-1 and TRBJ2-2, with a tentative D call TRBD2 (5 bases). TRBV23-1 is given ORF status, its function remaining uncertain. V was clipped by 2 bases and J by 6 bases, with 19 bases between them. This CDR3 is built from 17 residues. DNA of the CDR3: TGCGCCAGCAGTCAACAAGACTACGATTGTCGGTCCGGGGAGCTGTTTTTT. Residues: CASSQQDYDCRSGELFF.

This clonotype was counted only a few times. The rearrangement joins TRBV5-5 to TRBJ2-1, with a weak D call TRBD2 (5 bases). Germline CDR1 reads SGHKS; CDR2 reads YYEKEE (reference sequence). The length of the CDR3 is 15 residues. V lost 4 bases to trimming and J lost 3 bases, with 14 bases between them. The CDR3 nucleotides read TGTGCCAGCAGCGGTACTAGAGCCCACTACAATGAGCAGTTCTTC. It yields the protein CASSGTRAHYNEQFF.

This clonotype was observed a few times. The chain is built from TRBV11-1 and TRBJ2-7, with TRBD2 matching 13 bases. Germline trimming cut 5 bases from V and 0 bases from J; bases unmatched to any gene: 13. The germline V gene encodes CDR1 SGHAT and CDR2 FQDESV (reference sequence). The CDR3 covers 19 residues. Here the CDR3 reads CASSPSKQGLAGISYEQYF. The CDR3 DNA sequence: TGTGCCAGCAGCCCCTCTAAGCAGGGACTAGCGGGAATCTCCTACGAGCAGTACTTC.

About this clonotype: A much bigger clone sits one base away, suggesting this may be a read error. The CDR3 spells CSARGPSSYEQYF. For the CDR3, the DNA is TGCAGTGCTAGAGGACCGAGCTCCTACGAGCAGTACTTC. This chain uses TRBV20-1 with TRBJ2-7; D remains unclear. V was trimmed by 1 base and J by 0 bases, leaving 7 bases between them. CDR1 and CDR2 (germline): DFQATT, SNEGSKA (reference sequence). CDR3 length: 13 residues.

This clonotype has at least ten counts. The chain uses TRBV10-3 and TRBJ2-1; TRBD2 matches at 8 bases. The V and J ends lost 9 bases and 10 bases, in that order; junction bases with no gene match: 14. CDR3 size: 14 residues. CDR1 is ENHRY, CDR2 SYGVKD, per germline. This CDR3 is CAMAREAPMSEQFF. The DNA of the CDR3 is TGTGCCATGGCGCGGGAGGCCCCAATGTCGGAGCAGTTCTTC.

This clonotype was detected many times. The chain employs TRBV7-9 and TRBJ2-7; 12 bases are a match to TRBD2. Per the germline V gene, CDR1 is SEHNR and CDR2 is FQNEAQ (reference sequence). The CDR3 contains 16 residues. The trim removed 5 bases at V and 3 bases at J, leaving 8 bases unmatched. Here the CDR3 reads CASSPRTSGILYEQYF. CDR3 nucleotides: TGTGCCAGCAGCCCTCGGACTAGCGGGATCCTCTACGAGCAGTACTTC.

This clonotype showed up many times. V usage is TRBV7-2 and J usage is TRBJ1-4, with D uncertain. The CDR3 runs to 15 residues. Deletions cut 2 bases from V and 4 bases from J, with 11 bases between. Germline lookup yields CDR1 SGHTA and CDR2 FQGNSA. This chain's CDR3 is CASSLKRQSNEKLFF. In nucleotides, the CDR3 is TGTGCCAGCAGCTTAAAGCGGCAGAGTAATGAAAAACTGTTTTTT.

At least ten counts were recorded for this clonotype. This chain links TRBV24-1 with TRBJ2-3; 12 bases are shared with TRBD2. The CDR3 extends over 16 amino acids. V was clipped by 2 bases and J by 4 bases; unmatched bases: 3. Germline V gives CDR1 KGHDR, CDR2 SFDVKD. CDR3 loop: CATSDSPSGRADTQYF. The CDR3 coding sequence is TGTGCCACCAGTGATTCGCCTAGCGGGAGGGCAGATACGCAGTATTTT.

This clonotype was picked up a small number of times. The gene calls are TRBV28 and TRBJ2-5, with D perhaps matching TRBD2 (6 bases). Germline assignment: CDR1 MDHEN and CDR2 SYDVKM. V was shortened by 4 bases and J by 3 bases, with 21 bases between the two germline ends. The CDR3 covers 17 residues. The chain's CDR3 is CASSWLSSGGTEETQYF. In nucleotides, the CDR3 is TGTGCCAGCAGTTGGTTAAGTAGCGGAGGTACGGAAGAGACCCAGTACTTC.

This chain links TRBV29-1 with TRBJ2-7; D unclear. V was clipped by 0 bases and J by 5 bases, with 14 bases between them. Germline V gene lookup returns CDR1 SQVTM and CDR2 ANQGSEA. CDR3 size: 14 residues. In DNA form, the CDR3 reads TGCAGCGTTGAAGATCGAAAGACCGGCGACGAGCAGTACTTC. It is translated as CSVEDRKTGDEQYF.

The chain carries TRBV5-6 and TRBJ1-4, with 10 nucleotides matching TRBD1. V shed 0 bases and J 0 bases; nucleotides not matched to a gene: 8. The length of the CDR3 is 19 residues. Germline V lookup: CDR1 SGHDT, CDR2 YYEEEE. CDR3 in amino acids: CASSLARDRGTATNEKLFF. In DNA, the CDR3 is TGTGCCAGCAGCTTGGCACGGGACAGGGGAACTGCAACTAATGAAAAACTGTTTTTT.